Presented here are 17 T cell receptor beta chains from one specimen sequenced in a study of blood T cell repertoires in COVID-19 (dated by TCRdb to about 2020). Library preparation employed the immunoSEQ multiplex PCR assay. The clones in this table, taken by TCRdb from immuneACCESS, are in-frame only. Not every clone is retained; where verified, under half of the shortfall comes from an unresolved V gene, and the cause of the rest is unknown. Present in this sample are fewer than 200,000 clones, 84% of which were seen just once. The ten top clones hold roughly 3.1% of the sample. The material sequenced was PBMCs or T cells enriched from blood (not recorded which). The receptors derive from a woman aged 25 to 39 who had been exposed to COVID-19.

V usage is TRBV2 and J usage is TRBJ2-6, with D perhaps matching TRBD2 (6 bases). The germline CDR1 and CDR2 sequences are SNHLY and FYNNEI. Trimming removed 4 bases from V and 4 bases from J, with 11 bases in between. This CDR3 contains 15 residues. CDR3 sequence (DNA): TGTGCCAGCAGTGTTGTCGGGAGAGGGGCCAACGTCCTGACTTTC. Residues: CASSVVGRGANVLTF.

This chain links TRBV2 with TRBJ1-2, with a tentative D call TRBD1 (6 bases). Trimming removed 8 bases from V and 4 bases from J, with 11 bases in between. Germline V CDR1 and CDR2: SNHLY, FYNNEI. CDR3 size: 12 residues. CDR3 in amino acids: CASHRVAYGYTF. The CDR3 DNA reads as TGTGCCAGCCACAGGGTTGCCTATGGCTACACCTTC.

The chain has TRBV12-3 or TRBV12-4 and TRBJ2-1; D call uncertain. Deletions cut 5 bases from V and 8 bases from J, with 13 bases between. CDR3 length: 13 residues. The CDR3 loop reads CASSQTNLDEQFF. The CDR3 nucleotides are TGTGCCAGCAGTCAAACGAACTTGGATGAGCAGTTCTTC.

This clone was detected a few times. The rearrangement links TRBV19 to TRBJ2-1, with 9 bases matching TRBD2. This CDR3 is built from 16 residues. CDR1 is LNHDA and CDR2 is SQIVND in the germline V gene (reference sequence). After removal of 5 bases from V and 6 bases from J, the junction contained 11 bases not matched to a gene. CDR3 in amino acids: CASSLPGLARSNEQFF. The CDR3 region has the DNA TGTGCCAGTAGTTTGCCGGGACTAGCACGTTCCAATGAGCAGTTCTTC.

This chain uses TRBV4-1 with TRBJ1-1, with D possibly being TRBD1 (5 bases). The CDR3 covers 13 residues. The V gene lost 0 bases and the J gene lost 10 bases, with 12 bases spanning the gap. Germline V gene data show CDR1 as MGHRA and CDR2 as YSYEKL. The CDR3 DNA reads TGCGCCAGCAGCCAAGAAGCGGGGGTAGGAGCTTTCTTT. Encoded protein: CASSQEAGVGAFF.

This chain uses TRBV4-1 with TRBJ2-1; TRBD2 matches 13 bases. The trim removed 3 bases at V and 9 bases at J, leaving 5 bases unmatched. The germline V gene encodes CDR1 MGHRA and CDR2 YSYEKL. The CDR3 is made up of 15 amino acids. CDR3 region: CASSHGLAGVVEQFF. The CDR3 region has the DNA TGCGCCAGCAGCCACGGACTAGCGGGGGTGGTTGAGCAGTTCTTC.

This sequence joins TRBV6-5 and TRBJ2-1, with no clear D. This CDR3 spans 16 amino acids. Trimming left V 0 bases short and J 9 bases short, with 18 bases between. In germline, CDR1 is MNHEY, CDR2 SVGAGI. CDR3 loop: CASSYSGHETIREQFF. The CDR3, as DNA: TGTGCCAGCAGTTACTCGGGCCATGAAACCATCCGTGAGCAGTTCTTC.

The rearrangement joins TRBV29-1 to TRBJ2-3; 7 nucleotides align to TRBD1. The CDR3 covers 14 residues. The ends lost 6 bases at V and 2 bases at J; junction bases unmatched: 8. From germline, CDR1 is SQVTM and CDR2 ANQGSEA. The CDR3 region is CSVARDSVTDTQYF. DNA of the CDR3: TGCAGCGTCGCCCGGGACAGTGTCACAGATACGCAGTATTTT.

J is TRBJ1-5 and V is TRBV10-3; tentatively, D is TRBD1 (6 bases). CDR1 ENHRY and CDR2 SYGVKD come from the germline V gene. This CDR3 has 13 residues. The V and J ends lost 10 bases and 4 bases respectively, with 14 bases between them. The CDR3 is CATLGGPNQPQHF. The CDR3 DNA is TGTGCCACCCTGGGGGGGCCGAATCAGCCCCAGCATTTT.

The chain joins TRBV7-9 to TRBJ2-7, with D maybe TRBD1 (5 bases). The V gene's germline CDR1 is SEHNR and CDR2 FQNEAQ (reference sequence). With 3 bases removed from V and 2 bases from J, the gap between germline ends came to 8 bases. This CDR3 region has 13 residues. The chain's CDR3 is CASSFLGAYEQYF. CDR3 in DNA: TGTGCCAGCAGCTTTTTAGGGGCCTACGAGCAGTACTTC.

As for this clone: Other nucleotide sequences from this sample produce the same CDR3. The gene calls are TRBV9 and TRBJ1-3; possibly TRBD1 for D (5 bases). V gave up 4 bases and J gave up 0 bases, with 11 bases separating them. In germline, CDR1 is SGDLS, CDR2 YYNGEE. This CDR3 contains 15 residues. The CDR3 loop is CASSPSGSSGNTIYF. In DNA, the CDR3 is TGTGCCAGCAGCCCTTCAGGGTCCTCTGGAAACACCATATATTTT.

The rearrangement uses TRBV6-5 and TRBJ2-3; D ambiguous. CDR3 length: 16 amino acids. V shed 0 bases and J shed 1 base, with 11 bases lying between them. The germline V gene has CDR1 MNHEY and CDR2 SVGAGI. CDR3 in amino acids: CASSYSYSPGTDTQYF. CDR3 bases: TGTGCCAGCAGTTACTCCTACTCCCCTGGCACAGATACGCAGTATTTT.

This chain connects TRBV19 to TRBJ2-5, with TRBD2 matching 13 bases. Per germline, CDR1 LNHDA and CDR2 SQIVND (reference sequence). The CDR3 is made up of 17 amino acids. With V trimmed by 2 bases and J by 1 base, 4 bases remained unmatched. CDR3 sequence reads: CASSIRGLAGLQETQYF. In DNA form, the CDR3 reads TGTGCCAGTAGTATACGGGGACTAGCGGGACTCCAAGAGACCCAGTACTTC.

V usage is TRBV5-1 and J usage is TRBJ1-6; D gene ambiguous. The CDR3 consists of 18 residues. The ends were cut back, 0 bases at V and 9 bases at J, with 22 bases in the middle. Germline V lookup: CDR1 SGHRS, CDR2 YFSETQ. CDR3 residues: CASSLGRPQAGKVSPLHF. The CDR3 nucleotides are TGCGCCAGCAGCTTGGGGCGGCCCCAGGCGGGTAAGGTTTCACCCCTCCACTTT. The full variable domain, rest sourced from reference TRBV5-1 and TRBJ1-6, is KAGVTQTPRYLIKTRGQQVTLSCSPISGHRSVSWYQQTPGQGLQFLFEYFSETQRNKGNFPGRFSGRQFSNSRSEMNVSTLELGDSALYLCASSLGRPQAGKVSPLHFGNGTRLTVT.

This chain links TRBV5-1 with TRBJ1-2, with TRBD1 matching over 9 bases. The CDR3 runs to 14 residues. In germline, CDR1 is SGHRS, CDR2 YFSETQ. The V segment lost 4 bases and the J segment 4 bases; nucleotides outside the gene matches: 5. The CDR3: CASSPDRGGYGYTF. The CDR3 DNA sequence: TGCGCCAGCAGCCCGGACAGGGGTGGCTATGGCTACACCTTC.

The V gene is TRBV30, the J gene TRBJ1-2; D unclear. Germline V CDR1 and CDR2: GTSNPN, SVGIG (reference sequence). V gave up 1 base and J gave up 8 bases, with 8 bases separating them. This CDR3 has 11 amino acids. The CDR3 protein is CAWSARSGYTF. CDR3 DNA: TGTGCCTGGAGTGCCCGAAGCGGCTACACCTTC.

The chain has TRBV2 and TRBJ2-7, with 12 nucleotides matching TRBD1. Germline V lookup: CDR1 SNHLY, CDR2 FYNNEI. V trimming: 3 bases; J trimming: 6 bases; junction bases outside the gene matches: 6. This CDR3 is built from 15 residues. CDR3 nucleotide sequence: TGTGCCAGCAGTGAGGGACAGGGGGCGCCCTCCGAGCAGTACTTC. Amino acid sequence: CASSEGQGAPSEQYF.